The clone carrying this T cell receptor beta chain has only one observation. Its antigen remains unknown. In TCRdb, the reads were re-called with MiXCR into one record per CDR3 protein. In the table there are a few hundred thousand distinct CDR3 sequences, 33% of which are singletons. This specimen belongs to a study of T cell repertoires in cytomegalovirus infection. On the study more broadly: Well-studied HLA-B-restricted CMV epitopes were used in the study alongside recently identified HLA-C-restricted ones. Study results and caveats: HLA-C-restricted, CMV-specific TCR beta clonotypes were dominant ex vivo.

The junction had 10 bases not matched to a gene; V was cut back by 3 bases and J by 14 bases. From germline, CDR1 is SGHDT and CDR2 YYEEEE. This CDR3 is 15 amino acids long. Sequences were derived from cultured PBMCs, sampled from culture after CMV antigen stimulation. This receptor was identified in a human donor in good health (CMV status not recorded). Some clones in this sample may be carry-over from other donors' samples. This chain uses TRBV5-6 with TRBJ2-3; 15 nucleotides align to TRBD2. The CDR3 bases are TGTGCCAGCAGCTCGCTCGGACTAGCGGGAGGGGCTTTGTATTTT. It specifies CASSSLGLAGGALYF.